These T cell receptor beta chains were read from a single sample in a study of blood T cell repertoires in COVID-19. Generated by immunoSEQ multiplex PCR, the TCRdb table keeps only in-frame clones and is missing some. The table lists 65,000 to 70,000 clones, roughly four fifths of them singletons. The sequenced sample consisted of peripheral blood. The receptors come from a woman aged 55 to 70 with acute or convalescent COVID-19. Both conserved end residues are part of each CDR3. D genes are given only for firm matches. Not all rows give a size; the values are once, few, many and, for expanded clones, a class.

abundance: few; v_gene: TRBV18; j_gene: TRBJ2-3; d_gene: -; CDR3nt: TGTGCCAGCTCACCAGAGACTAGCACAGATACGCAGTATTTT; CDR3aa: CASSPETSTDTQYF
abundance: -; v_gene: TRBV5-1; j_gene: TRBJ2-7; d_gene: TRBD2; CDR3nt: TGCGCCAGCAGCTCCTCGCCAACTAGCGGGGGGTCGGCCGAGCAGTACTTC; CDR3aa: CASSSSPTSGGSAEQYF
abundance: -; v_gene: TRBV11-2; j_gene: TRBJ2-2; d_gene: TRBD1; CDR3nt: TGTGCCAGCAGCCCAATTAAGGGGGCTTGGACCGGGGAGCTGTTTTTT; CDR3aa: CASSPIKGAWTGELFF
abundance: -; v_gene: TRBV5-1; j_gene: TRBJ2-7; d_gene: -; CDR3nt: TGCGCCAGCAGCGAAGGGACAACCAGCTCCTACGAGCAGTACTTC; CDR3aa: CASSEGTTSSYEQYF
abundance: -; v_gene: TRBV28; j_gene: TRBJ1-3; d_gene: -; CDR3nt: TGTGCCAGCAGTAAAACACCTACGGGTGGAAACACCATATATTTT; CDR3aa: CASSKTPTGGNTIYF
abundance: once; v_gene: TRBV19; j_gene: TRBJ1-1; d_gene: TRBD1; CDR3nt: TGTGCCAGTAGTCCTGACAGGGTTTCTGAAGCTTTCTTT; CDR3aa: CASSPDRVSEAFF
abundance: -; v_gene: TRBV27; j_gene: TRBJ2-1; d_gene: -; CDR3nt: TGTGCCAGCAGTTTAGCGGGACCCTACAATGAGCAGTTCTTC; CDR3aa: CASSLAGPYNEQFF
abundance: -; v_gene: TRBV9; j_gene: TRBJ2-6; d_gene: -; CDR3nt: TGTGCCAGCAGCGTAGAAGATACAGCTATCTCTGGGGCCAACGTCCTGACTTTC; CDR3aa: CASSVEDTAISGANVLTF
abundance: -; v_gene: TRBV7-9; j_gene: TRBJ2-3; d_gene: TRBD1; CDR3nt: TGTGCCAGCAGCTTAGTTCCGCAGGGGGCAGATACGCAGTATTTT; CDR3aa: CASSLVPQGADTQYF
abundance: -; v_gene: TRBV7-9; j_gene: TRBJ1-1; d_gene: -; CDR3nt: TGTGCCAGCAGCCCTAACGGGGAGGGGGGTGAAGCTTTCTTT; CDR3aa: CASSPNGEGGEAFF
abundance: -; v_gene: TRBV3-1/TRBV3-2; j_gene: TRBJ1-1; d_gene: TRBD1; CDR3nt: TGTGCCAGCAGCCGAACAGGGGGCACTGAAGCTTTCTTT; CDR3aa: CASSRTGGTEAFF
abundance: few; v_gene: TRBV5-1; j_gene: TRBJ1-1; d_gene: -; CDR3nt: TGCGCCAGCAGCACCGACATGAACACTGAAGCTTTCTTT; CDR3aa: CASSTDMNTEAFF
abundance: once; v_gene: TRBV19; j_gene: TRBJ2-7; d_gene: TRBD1; CDR3nt: TGTGCCAGTAGTAAAGATGCGCGGGACAGGGATCTCGAGCAGTACTTC; CDR3aa: CASSKDARDRDLEQYF
abundance: -; v_gene: TRBV3-1/TRBV3-2; j_gene: TRBJ2-3; d_gene: TRBD1; CDR3nt: TGTGCCAGCAATCAGGGGGGCACAGATACGCAGTATTTT; CDR3aa: CASNQGGTDTQYF
abundance: -; v_gene: TRBV6-5; j_gene: TRBJ1-2; d_gene: -; CDR3nt: TGTGCCAGCAGTAGGGACATGTACTATGGCTACACCTTC; CDR3aa: CASSRDMYYGYTF
abundance: -; v_gene: TRBV9; j_gene: TRBJ2-3; d_gene: TRBD2; CDR3nt: TGTGCCAGCAGCGTAGGCGGGGGGGACACAGATACGCAGTATTTT; CDR3aa: CASSVGGGDTDTQYF
abundance: -; v_gene: TRBV15; j_gene: TRBJ1-5; d_gene: TRBD1; CDR3nt: TGTGCCACCAGCAGAGATACACGGACAGGGAGGCATCAGCCCCAGCATTTT; CDR3aa: CATSRDTRTGRHQPQHF
abundance: -; v_gene: TRBV7-9; j_gene: TRBJ2-3; d_gene: -; CDR3nt: TGTGCCAGCAGCCCCCTCGGGAGCACAGATACGCAGTATTTT; CDR3aa: CASSPLGSTDTQYF
abundance: -; v_gene: TRBV21-1; j_gene: TRBJ1-4; d_gene: -; CDR3nt: TGTGCCAGCAGGGTAAGTCAGGGCCCCACCGAAGAACTGTTTTTT; CDR3aa: CASRVSQGPTEELFF
abundance: -; v_gene: TRBV3-1/TRBV3-2; j_gene: TRBJ1-2; d_gene: -; CDR3nt: TGTGCCAGCAGCCAAGAGCCCAGGGCTGGCTACACCTTC; CDR3aa: CASSQEPRAGYTF
abundance: -; v_gene: TRBV6-5; j_gene: TRBJ1-5; d_gene: TRBD1; CDR3nt: TGTGCCAGCAGTCAGACAGGGGACCAGCCCCAGCATTTT; CDR3aa: CASSQTGDQPQHF
abundance: -; v_gene: TRBV5-8; j_gene: TRBJ1-6; d_gene: -; CDR3nt: TGTGCCAGCAGCAGGGGCGACCTGAATAATTCACCCCTCCACTTT; CDR3aa: CASSRGDLNNSPLHF
abundance: -; v_gene: TRBV6-5; j_gene: TRBJ1-1; d_gene: TRBD1; CDR3nt: TGTGCCAGCCCTGGCCGACAGGGGACTGAAGCTTTCTTT; CDR3aa: CASPGRQGTEAFF
abundance: -; v_gene: TRBV25-1; j_gene: TRBJ2-7; d_gene: TRBD1; CDR3nt: TGTGCCAGCTGGGGGACAGGGGCGGGGGAGCAGTACTTC; CDR3aa: CASWGTGAGEQYF
abundance: -; v_gene: TRBV6-4; j_gene: TRBJ2-1; d_gene: -; CDR3nt: TGTGCCACCTCATCGTTATCCGGAGGGTACAATGAGCAGTTCTTC; CDR3aa: CATSSLSGGYNEQFF
abundance: -; v_gene: TRBV5-1; j_gene: TRBJ2-7; d_gene: -; CDR3nt: TGCGCCAGCAGCCCGGCGGGCCGGGGGGAGCAGTACTTC; CDR3aa: CASSPAGRGEQYF
abundance: -; v_gene: TRBV10-2; j_gene: TRBJ1-1; d_gene: -; CDR3nt: TGCGCCAGCAGCCTTCCGGGAGTAAACACTGAAGCTTTCTTT; CDR3aa: CASSLPGVNTEAFF
abundance: -; v_gene: TRBV7-2; j_gene: TRBJ2-2; d_gene: TRBD2; CDR3nt: TGTGCCAGCAGCTTTCAGCGGGGGACAACCGGGGAGCTGTTTTTT; CDR3aa: CASSFQRGTTGELFF
abundance: -; v_gene: TRBV24-1; j_gene: TRBJ1-5; d_gene: TRBD1; CDR3nt: TGTGCCACCAGACAGACAGGGGTTAACCAGCCCCAGCATTTT; CDR3aa: CATRQTGVNQPQHF